This T cell receptor beta chain was profiled in a study of blood T cell repertoires in COVID-19. Study in general: Donors in the United States, Italy and Spain gave samples during acute or convalescent COVID-19. Nucleic acid was either cDNA or gDNA, and it came from T cells, B-cell-depleted T cells, or PBMCs.

The repertoire was sequenced with immunoSEQ multiplex PCR; TCRdb's copy has only in-frame clones and lacks some. The sample carries tens of thousands of clones, roughly 90% recorded once. The TCR sequence derives from a man aged 55-75 years with acute or convalescent COVID-19. Sequences were obtained from peripheral blood.

CDR3 nucleotides: TGTGCCAGCAGCCCCAGGGGTTCGGGCGGCTACACCTTC. Translating gives CASSPRGSGGYTF. This chain connects TRBV7-6 to TRBJ1-2; perhaps TRBD1 as D (6 bases). The germline V gene has CDR1 SGHVS and CDR2 FNYEAQ. V was trimmed by 5 bases and J by 8 bases, leaving 15 bases between them. The CDR3 has 13 residues. Together with reference TRBV7-6 and TRBJ1-2, the CDR3 gives the full variable domain: GAGVSQSPRYKVTKRGQDVALRCDPISGHVSLYWYRQALGQGPEFLTYFNYEAQQDKSGLPNDRFSAERPEGSISTLTIQRTEQRDSAMYRCASSPRGSGGYTFGSGTRLTVV.